These T cell receptor beta chains were read from a single sample in a study of blood T cell repertoires in COVID-19. Some clones are missing from TCRdb's copy, which holds only in-frame ones; the method was immunoSEQ multiplex PCR. The table shows approximately 100,000 clones, with around 94% occurring only once. Sequencing was carried out using peripheral blood. These receptors originate from a man aged 45-65 years with active COVID-19. CDR3s include the opening cysteine and the closing phenylalanine or tryptophan. The D gene is left open where the match is weak. The size entry is marked missing in some rows and otherwise reads once, few, many or a size class.

j_call: TRBJ2-3
clone_size: .
d_call: .
v_call: TRBV11-2
cdr3_length: 13
cdr3_aa: CASSSTGSDTQYF
cdr3_nt: TGTGCCAGCAGCTCCACAGGGTCAGATACGCAGTATTTT

j_call: TRBJ2-3
clone_size: .
d_call: TRBD1
v_call: TRBV28
cdr3_length: 15
cdr3_aa: CASSSRGLRTDTQYF
cdr3_nt: TGTGCCAGCAGTAGCAGGGGGCTACGCACAGATACGCAGTATTTT

j_call: TRBJ2-1
clone_size: .
d_call: .
v_call: TRBV18
cdr3_length: 14
cdr3_aa: CASSVGPAGNEQFF
cdr3_nt: TGTGCCAGCTCAGTAGGCCCCGCGGGCAATGAGCAGTTCTTC

j_call: TRBJ2-7
clone_size: .
d_call: TRBD1
v_call: TRBV9
cdr3_length: 18
cdr3_aa: CASSPQPLDRDLPYEQYF
cdr3_nt: TGTGCCAGCAGCCCCCAGCCCTTGGACAGGGACCTTCCCTACGAGCAGTACTTC

j_call: TRBJ1-2
clone_size: .
d_call: .
v_call: TRBV3-1/TRBV3-2
cdr3_length: 13
cdr3_aa: CASSQGTDYGYTF
cdr3_nt: TGTGCCAGCAGCCAAGGGACAGACTATGGCTACACCTTC

j_call: TRBJ2-7
clone_size: .
d_call: TRBD2
v_call: TRBV19
cdr3_length: 16
cdr3_aa: CASSIAASGRAYEQYF
cdr3_nt: TGTGCCAGTAGTATCGCCGCTAGCGGGAGGGCCTACGAGCAGTACTTC

j_call: TRBJ1-1
clone_size: .
d_call: TRBD1
v_call: TRBV28
cdr3_length: 14
cdr3_aa: CASSATGWNTEAFF
cdr3_nt: TGTGCCAGCAGTGCGACAGGGTGGAACACTGAAGCTTTCTTT

j_call: TRBJ2-7
clone_size: .
d_call: .
v_call: TRBV19
cdr3_length: 13
cdr3_aa: CASSIDSGYEQYF
cdr3_nt: TGTGCCAGTAGTATAGATTCAGGCTACGAGCAGTACTTC

j_call: TRBJ2-1
clone_size: .
d_call: .
v_call: TRBV20-1
cdr3_length: 12
cdr3_aa: CSASIRIAEQFF
cdr3_nt: TGCAGTGCTAGTATCAGGATTGCTGAGCAGTTCTTC

j_call: TRBJ2-1
clone_size: .
d_call: TRBD2
v_call: TRBV4-2
cdr3_length: 14
cdr3_aa: CASSQAAGGHEQFF
cdr3_nt: TGTGCCAGCAGCCAAGCAGCGGGAGGCCATGAGCAGTTCTTC

j_call: TRBJ2-5
clone_size: .
d_call: .
v_call: TRBV6-5
cdr3_length: 14
cdr3_aa: CASSFDRRSETQYF
cdr3_nt: TGTGCCAGCAGTTTCGACAGGCGCAGCGAGACCCAGTACTTC

j_call: TRBJ1-6
clone_size: .
d_call: .
v_call: TRBV6-1
cdr3_length: 17
cdr3_aa: CASSEAPGTAGYSPLHF
cdr3_nt: TGTGCCAGCAGTGAAGCACCCGGGACCGCGGGGTATTCACCCCTCCACTTT

j_call: TRBJ2-3
clone_size: .
d_call: TRBD2
v_call: TRBV7-2
cdr3_length: 15
cdr3_aa: CASSLSGRATDTQYF
cdr3_nt: TGTGCCAGCAGCCTTAGCGGGAGAGCCACAGATACGCAGTATTTT

j_call: TRBJ1-2
clone_size: few
d_call: .
v_call: TRBV27
cdr3_length: 12
cdr3_aa: CASGAGNYGYTF
cdr3_nt: TGTGCCAGCGGGGCGGGGAACTATGGCTACACCTTC

j_call: TRBJ2-1
clone_size: .
d_call: TRBD2
v_call: TRBV6-1
cdr3_length: 16
cdr3_aa: CASSEGLAGGGGEQFF
cdr3_nt: TGTGCCAGCAGTGAGGGACTAGCGGGAGGAGGTGGCGAGCAGTTCTTC

j_call: TRBJ2-7
clone_size: .
d_call: TRBD2
v_call: TRBV28
cdr3_length: 13
cdr3_aa: CASNPGGSYEQYF
cdr3_nt: TGTGCCAGCAACCCCGGGGGGTCCTACGAGCAGTACTTC

j_call: TRBJ2-7
clone_size: once
d_call: TRBD1
v_call: TRBV27
cdr3_length: 14
cdr3_aa: CASSLQGANYEQYF
cdr3_nt: TGTGCCAGCAGTCTTCAGGGGGCAAACTACGAGCAGTACTTC

j_call: TRBJ2-1
clone_size: .
d_call: TRBD2
v_call: TRBV10-3
cdr3_length: 16
cdr3_aa: CAISDVGRGLRDEQFF
cdr3_nt: TGTGCCATCAGTGATGTTGGGCGGGGGTTGAGGGATGAGCAGTTCTTC

j_call: TRBJ2-1
clone_size: .
d_call: .
v_call: TRBV28
cdr3_length: 11
cdr3_aa: CASNLSREQFF
cdr3_nt: TGTGCCAGCAACCTCTCTCGGGAGCAGTTCTTC